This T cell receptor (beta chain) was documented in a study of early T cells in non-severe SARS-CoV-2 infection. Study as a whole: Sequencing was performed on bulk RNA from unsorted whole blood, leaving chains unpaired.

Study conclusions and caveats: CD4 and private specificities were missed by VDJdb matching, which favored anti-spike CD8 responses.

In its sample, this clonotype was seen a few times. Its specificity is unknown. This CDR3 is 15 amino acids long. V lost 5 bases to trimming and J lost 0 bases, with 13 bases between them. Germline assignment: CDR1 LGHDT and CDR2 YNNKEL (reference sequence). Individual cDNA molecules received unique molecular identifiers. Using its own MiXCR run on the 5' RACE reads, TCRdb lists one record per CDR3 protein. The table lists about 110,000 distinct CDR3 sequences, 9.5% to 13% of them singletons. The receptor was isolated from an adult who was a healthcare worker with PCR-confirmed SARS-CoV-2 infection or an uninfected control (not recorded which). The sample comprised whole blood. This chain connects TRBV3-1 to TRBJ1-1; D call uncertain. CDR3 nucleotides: TGTGCCAGCAGCACCCAGTCCCTCATGAACACTGAAGCTTTCTTT. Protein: CASSTQSLMNTEAFF.